One T cell receptor beta chain is described in this entry. Its antigen is not known. The data stem from a study of shared clonotypes between healthy human individuals. Study outcomes and limitations: Richness estimates generally favored naive over memory subsets.

Sorted-subset replicate PCRs used about 200 ng DNA, tens of thousands of T cell genomes. Some clones are missing from TCRdb's copy, which holds only in-frame ones; the method was immunoSEQ multiplex PCR. Of approximately 1.4 million clones listed, roughly 98% are singletons. This CDR3 comprises 13 residues. Looked up from germline, CDR1 is SGHVS and CDR2 is FNYEAQ. Trimming shortened V by 3 bases and J by 7 bases, and 12 bases separated the two germline ends. HIV-negative, healthy adults without recent acute infections or vaccinations were the donors. Partitioning of CD4+ cells yielded a CD45RA+ naive subset and a CD45RA-negative memory subset.

Material: naive CD4+ T cells sorted from blood. The subset is: CD45RA+ positively selected. This sequence joins TRBV7-6 and TRBJ1-1; no definite D call. The TCR was taken from a man aged 30 to 39 in good health. CDR3 amino acids: CASSFQTGSEAFF. The CDR3 region has the DNA TGTGCCAGCAGCTTTCAGACTGGGAGTGAAGCTTTCTTT.